This T cell receptor (beta chain) stems from a study of T cell changes during pregnancy in multiple sclerosis. Here immunoSEQ multiplex PCR was the method, and the copy in TCRdb shows in-frame clones only, minus some. This table holds under 60,000 clones, around 93% found once. This TCR derives from a female donor with multiple sclerosis, enrolled in a pregnancy study. Here the sequenced sample was CD4+ T cells from peripheral blood mononuclear cells, taken after pregnancy.

The CDR3 nucleotides read TGTGCCAGTAGTAAGGGGTGGAATGGCTACACCTTC. The encoded protein is CASSKGWNGYTF. The V gene is TRBV19, the J gene TRBJ1-2; maybe TRBD1 (5 bases). Trimming took off 4 bases at V and 6 bases at J, with 9 bases between the two ends. The germline V gene has CDR1 LNHDA and CDR2 SQIVND (reference sequence). CDR3 length: 12 amino acids.